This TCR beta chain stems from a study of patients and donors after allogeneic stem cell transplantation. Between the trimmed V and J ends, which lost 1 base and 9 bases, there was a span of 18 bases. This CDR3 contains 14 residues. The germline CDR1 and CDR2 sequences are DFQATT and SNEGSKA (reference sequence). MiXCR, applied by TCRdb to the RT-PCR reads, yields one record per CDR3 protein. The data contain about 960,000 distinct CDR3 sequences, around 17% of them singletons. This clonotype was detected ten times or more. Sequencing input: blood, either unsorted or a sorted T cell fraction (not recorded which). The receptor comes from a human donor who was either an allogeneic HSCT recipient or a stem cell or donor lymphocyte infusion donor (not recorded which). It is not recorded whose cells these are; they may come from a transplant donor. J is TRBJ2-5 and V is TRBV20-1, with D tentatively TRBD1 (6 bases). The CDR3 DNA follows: TGCAGTGCTAGAGCGGGACACACACTTGAGGCCCAGTACTTC. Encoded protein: CSARAGHTLEAQYF.